This T cell receptor (beta chain) was captured in a study of blood T cell repertoires in COVID-19. At the level of the study: The United States, Italy and Spain were the sources of the acute and convalescent COVID-19 samples. Sample material is recorded as cDNA or gDNA derived from T cells, B-cell-depleted T cells, or PBMCs.

This clone turned up a few times. Method: immunoSEQ multiplex PCR; TCRdb's copy keeps in-frame clones and lacks some. Here the sample spans fewer than 120,000 clones, around four fifths being singletons. The sequencing sample was made of peripheral blood. The sequence came from a woman between 55 and 75 years old with acute or convalescent COVID-19.

DNA of the CDR3: TGCGCCAGCAGCCAAGACTATGCGGGGGGAAAAGAAAAACTGTTTTTT. It yields the protein CASSQDYAGGKEKLFF. The chain employs TRBV4-3 and TRBJ1-4; D possibly corresponds to TRBD1 (5 bases). V was cut by 0 bases and J by 8 bases, with 16 bases left in between. The length of the CDR3 is 16 residues. CDR1 is LGHNA, CDR2 YSLEER, per germline.